The next 25 T cell receptor beta chains were all read from a single sample in a study of molecular identifiers for immune sequencing clone quantification. TCRdb ran MiXCR on the PCR reads and lists one entry per CDR3 protein. The sample contains over 85,000 distinct CDR3 sequences, about 35% of which appear only once. What was sequenced was naive CD8+ T cells from blood, with Jurkat cell RNA spiked in. Subset reported: FACS-sorted CD8+CD4-CCR7+CD45RA+ naive T cells. These TCRs come from a human donor in good health. Some libraries in this study had Jurkat cell RNA spiked in.

With regard to this clonotype: Because it lacks the conserved phenylalanine or tryptophan at the end, this CDR3 is likely a read error. The limits of the CDR3 on the DNA are not certain, so only TCRdb's listed CDR3 is given. The chain recombines TRBV24-1 with TRBJ1-1; the table assigns TRBD1, which was not confirmed against the DNA. Germline V gene sequence: CDR1 KGHDR, CDR2 SFDVKD. The CDR3 is made up of 12 amino acids, end residues included. CDR3 sequence reads: CATSDGPGAAII.

This clonotype was recorded a few times. The chain carries TRBV2 and TRBJ2-5; D possibly corresponds to TRBD2 (7 bases). V was shortened by 10 bases and J by 2 bases, with 23 bases between the two germline ends. Germline assignment: CDR1 SNHLY and CDR2 FYNNEI. This CDR3 spans 16 amino acids. CDR3 residues: CATLGGDPTPQETQYF. DNA of the CDR3: TGTGCCACCTTAGGGGGGGACCCTACCCCTCAAGAGACCCAGTACTTC.

This clonotype was seen a few times. The V call is TRBV12-3 or TRBV12-4, the J call TRBJ2-5, with no clear D. CDR3 length: 15 residues. Trimming shortened V by 1 base and J by 5 bases, and 14 bases separated the two germline ends. CDR3 loop: CASSLDLGPRETQYF. The CDR3 DNA is TGTGCCAGCAGTTTAGATCTGGGTCCCCGGGAGACCCAGTACTTC.

The rearrangement links TRBV24-1 to TRBJ2-3; D call uncertain. Germline V gene lookup returns CDR1 KGHDR and CDR2 SFDVKD. V was cut by 0 bases and J by 11 bases, with 11 bases left in between. This CDR3 spans 13 amino acids. CDR3 sequence (DNA): TGTGCCACCAGTGATTTGGATGGGTTCGGGCAGTATTTT. This translates into CATSDLDGFGQYF.

This clonotype was detected only a few times. V is TRBV5-6 and J is TRBJ2-7; 8 nucleotides agree with TRBD1. Germline V gives CDR1 SGHDT, CDR2 YYEEEE. V lost 0 bases, J lost 1 base, and 3 bases stayed unmatched. There are 15 residues in the CDR3. The DNA for the CDR3 is TGTGCCAGCAGCTTGGTAGGACAGGGATCCTACGAGCAGTACTTC. It is translated as CASSLVGQGSYEQYF.

This chain links TRBV2 with TRBJ2-3, with 9 positions matching TRBD2. Looked up from germline, CDR1 is SNHLY and CDR2 is FYNNEI. The CDR3 is 15 residues long. V lost 6 bases, J lost 2 bases, and 6 bases stayed unmatched. CDR3 DNA: TGTGCCAGCAGGGGGACTAGCCTCTACACAGATACGCAGTATTTT. Translation gives CASRGTSLYTDTQYF.

The chain carries TRBV27 and TRBJ1-4, with 7 positions matching TRBD1. Germline-derived CDR1 and CDR2 are MNHEY and SMNVEV (reference sequence). The CDR3 extends over 14 amino acids. Trimming removed 2 bases from V and 8 bases from J; junction bases left unmatched: 5. CDR3 sequence (DNA): TGTGCCAGCAGTTTAGGGCAGGGGGAGGAAAAACTGTTTTTT. Translation: CASSLGQGEEKLFF. Full variable domain (outside the CDR3, taken from reference TRBV27 and TRBJ1-4): EAQVTQNPRYLITVTGKKLTVTCSQNMNHEYMSWYRQDPGLGLRQIYYSMNVEVTDKGDVPEGYKVSRKEKRNFPLILESPSPNQTSLYFCASSLGQGEEKLFFGSGTQLSVL.

The gene calls are TRBV9 and TRBJ2-3; D unclear. Per germline, CDR1 SGDLS and CDR2 YYNGEE. The CDR3 is 13 residues long. Trimming took off 4 bases at V and 2 bases at J, with 8 bases between the two ends. This CDR3 is CASSSTNTDTQYF. CDR3 nucleotides: TGTGCCAGCAGCAGCACTAACACAGATACGCAGTATTTT.

About this clonotype itself: A much larger clone differs by one base, so this may be a read error. Because the CDR3 is missing its conserved closing phenylalanine or tryptophan, this is likely a read error. The gene calls are TRBV27 and TRBJ2-7; D might be TRBD2 (6 bases). V lost 3 bases, J lost 1 base, and 7 bases lay in between. CDR3 length: 13 residues. CDR1 is MNHEY, CDR2 SMNVEV, per germline (reference sequence). CDR3 sequence: CASSFRGSYEQYC. The CDR3 nucleotides read TGTGCCAGCAGTTTCCGGGGGTCCTACGAGCAGTACTGC.

Many counts were recorded for this clonotype. The rearrangement joins TRBV29-1 to TRBJ2-6; D is unresolved. Germline CDR1 reads SQVTM; CDR2 reads ANQGSEA. Trimming removed 0 bases from V and 1 base from J, with 7 bases in between. The CDR3 extends over 15 amino acids. CDR3 DNA: TGCAGCGTTGAAGATACAGTTTCTGGGGCCAACGTCCTGACTTTC. It specifies CSVEDTVSGANVLTF. The whole variable domain, remainder taken from reference TRBV29-1 and TRBJ2-6, is SAVISQKPSRDICQRGTSLTIQCQVDSQVTMMFWYRQQPGQSLTLIATANQGSEATYESGFVIDKFPISRPNLTFSTLTVSNMSPEDSSIYLCSVEDTVSGANVLTFGAGSRLTVL.

This clonotype was picked up a small number of times. This chain uses TRBV7-8 with TRBJ2-3; 12 bases fit TRBD2. The CDR3 totals 17 residues. Unmatched junction bases numbered 7, after V lost 0 bases and J lost 6 bases. The germline V gene has CDR1 SGHVS and CDR2 FQNEAQ. CDR3 protein: CASSLALAGGPVDTQYF. The DNA for the CDR3 is TGTGCCAGCAGCTTAGCTCTAGCGGGGGGGCCAGTCGATACGCAGTATTTT.

In the case of this clonotype: A much larger clone is a single base away; this may be a read error. The rearrangement uses TRBV20-1 and TRBJ2-2; 10 bases agree with TRBD1. The CDR3 is 16 amino acids. In germline, CDR1 is DFQATT, CDR2 SNEGSKA (reference sequence). The CDR3 sequence: CSARDRTGGRTGELIF. CDR3 nucleotides: TGCAGTGCTAGAGATCGGACAGGGGGTCGCACCGGGGAGCTGATTTTT.

This clonotype was seen a few times. The CDR3 loop is CASSQDRDSGKETQYF. The CDR3 DNA sequence: TGTGCCAGCAGCCAAGATAGGGATAGCGGGAAGGAGACCCAGTACTTC. The J gene is TRBJ2-5, the V gene TRBV3-1; 8 nucleotides line up with TRBD2. With 0 bases clipped from V and 5 bases from J, the junction kept 8 bases outside the gene matches. CDR1 LGHDT and CDR2 YNNKEL come from the germline V gene (reference sequence). CDR3 size: 16 residues.

The V and J genes are TRBV11-2 and TRBJ2-7; 12 bases map to TRBD2. Per germline, CDR1 SGHAT and CDR2 FQNNGV. V trimming: 5 bases; J trimming: 4 bases; junction bases outside the gene matches: 6. The CDR3 spans 15 residues. This CDR3 reads CASSQSGTSGYEQYF. DNA for the CDR3: TGTGCCAGCAGCCAATCCGGGACTAGCGGGTACGAGCAGTACTTC.

Details on this clonotype: A read error may be the cause here, since a much bigger clone is one base away. The gene calls are TRBV9 and TRBJ1-4, with 8 bases fitting TRBD1. Trimming cost V 4 bases and J 7 bases; bases outside gene matches: 6. From germline, CDR1 is SGDLS and CDR2 YYNGEE. This CDR3 has 14 amino acids. Here the CDR3 reads CASSPGGRGEKLFF. The CDR3 DNA sequence: TGTGCCAGCAGCCCAGGGGGCCGGGGTGAAAAACTGTTTTTT.

Points on this clonotype: Just one base apart from a much larger clone, this may be a read error. This chain links TRBV7-9 with TRBJ1-4, with D uncertain. This CDR3 region has 12 residues. From germline, CDR1 is SEHNR and CDR2 FQNEAQ (reference sequence). The DNA of the CDR3 is TGTGCCTGCAGCCCCGCGATTGAAAAACTGTTTTTT. It codes for CACSPAIEKLFF. Full variable domain (rest looked up from reference TRBV7-9 and TRBJ1-4): DTGVSQNPRHKITKRGQNVTFRCDPISEHNRLYWYRQTLGQGPEFLTYFQNEAQLEKSRLLSDRFSAERPKGSFSTLEIQRTEQGDSAMYLCACSPAIEKLFFGSGTQLSVL.

This clonotype was counted at least ten times. The J gene is TRBJ1-5, the V gene TRBV20-1; maybe TRBD1 (5 bases). This CDR3 spans 15 amino acids. Trimming left V 4 bases short and J 3 bases short, with 16 bases between. Germline values: CDR1 DFQATT, CDR2 SNEGSKA (reference sequence). The CDR3 here is CSATIMGDLNQPQHF. DNA for the CDR3: TGCAGTGCTACAATTATGGGGGACCTCAATCAGCCCCAGCATTTT.

The sample holds a few counts of this clonotype. This sequence joins TRBV6-6 and TRBJ2-1, with D perhaps assigned TRBD1 or TRBD2 (5 bases each). Trimming stripped 2 bases from V and 9 bases from J, with 8 bases between. The CDR3 is 12 amino acids. Germline CDR1 MNHNY, CDR2 SVGAGI (reference sequence). CDR3 sequence reads: CASSYDGTEQFF. The CDR3, as DNA: TGTGCCAGCAGTTACGACGGGACTGAGCAGTTCTTC.

The chain carries TRBV6-5 and TRBJ1-1, with a weak D call TRBD1 (6 bases). The V end was cut by 7 bases, the J end by 5 bases, with 14 bases between. Germline loops: CDR1 MNHEY, CDR2 SVGAGI. The CDR3 covers 13 residues. The CDR3 DNA follows: TGTGCCAGCACTTTGGGGGCAGGTACTGAAGCTTTCTTT. Protein sequence: CASTLGAGTEAFF.

This chain uses TRBV15 with TRBJ2-7; unclear D gene. V lost 0 bases and J lost 4, with 10 bases in between. Germline CDR1 and CDR2: LNHNV and YYDKDF (reference sequence). The CDR3 runs to 14 residues. This CDR3 is CATSRDLQRYEQYF. DNA for the CDR3: TGTGCCACCAGCAGAGATCTGCAAAGATACGAGCAGTACTTC.

The sample holds a few counts of this clonotype. The CDR3 here is CASSGGTGSAGELFF. The CDR3 bases are TGTGCCAGCAGCGGCGGGACAGGGTCCGCCGGGGAGCTGTTTTTT. The V and J genes are TRBV6-5 and TRBJ2-2, with 9 nucleotides matching TRBD1. CDR3 length: 15 amino acids. V was clipped by 6 bases and J by 6 bases; unmatched bases: 8. Germline V CDR1 and CDR2: MNHEY, SVGAGI.

Concerning this clonotype itself: A much larger clone differs from this one at a single base, so this may be a read error. V gene TRBV30 combines with J gene TRBJ2-7; D ambiguous. Germline V CDR1 and CDR2: GTSNPN, SVGIG (reference sequence). CDR3 size: 13 residues. The CDR3 DNA reads as TGTGCCTGGAGTCCCGGGTCTCCATACGAGCGGTACTTC. Protein: CAWSPGSPYERYF.

This clonotype has a handful of counts. The CDR3 loop reads CASRARRGRNTEAFF. For the CDR3, the DNA is TGTGCCAGCAGGGCTAGGAGGGGGCGGAACACTGAAGCTTTCTTT. The chain recombines TRBV5-3 with TRBJ1-1, with TRBD1 identical over 7 bases. TRBV5-3 falls under the ORF class, with uncertain function. The trim removed 8 bases at V and 1 base at J, leaving 11 bases unmatched. The length of the CDR3 is 15 residues.

In its sample, this clonotype was seen a few times. V and J are TRBV12-3 or TRBV12-4 and TRBJ2-3; D might be TRBD1 or TRBD2, each matching 5 bases. CDR3 size: 14 residues. With 4 bases removed from V and 5 bases from J, the gap between germline ends came to 13 bases. CDR3 coding DNA: TGTGCCAGCAGTTCGGGGATAGGGGTAGATACGCAGTATTTT. Amino acids: CASSSGIGVDTQYF.

This clonotype was seen ten or more times. V usage is TRBV14 and J usage is TRBJ2-5, with unresolved D. Germline assignment: CDR1 SGHDN and CDR2 FVKESK. The CDR3 loop spans 13 amino acids. Trimming pared 2 bases from V and 2 bases from J, leaving 6 bases between. CDR3 sequence reads: CASSQWDQETQYF. In DNA form, the CDR3 reads TGTGCCAGCAGCCAATGGGATCAAGAGACCCAGTACTTC. Full variable domain (missing parts from reference TRBV14 and TRBJ2-5): EAGVTQFPSHSVIEKGQTVTLRCDPISGHDNLYWYRRVMGKEIKFLLHFVKESKQDESGMPNNRFLAERTGGTYSTLKVQPAELEDSGVYFCASSQWDQETQYFGPGTRLLVL.